Presented here are 32 T cell receptor gamma chains from one specimen sequenced in a study of γδ T cells in repeated Plasmodium falciparum infection. TCRdb re-called the multiplex PCR reads through CATT. The table includes about 5,000 gamma-chain clones, nearly 3.5% detected once. Bulk repertoires came from Vgamma9/Vdelta2+ or Vdelta2-negative gammadelta T cells flow-sorted from PBMC. Sample: gamma-delta T cells from blood. The receptors stem from a pool of human donors (malaria-infected and uninfected, not separated).

This clone appeared a few times. TCRdb pairs this DNA with a much larger clone's protein that differs at residue 5, likely a read error; the protein shown was translated from the DNA. J is TRGJP2 and V is TRGV9. Since TCRdb gives no J gene, matching the DNA to germline was used here to assign it. CDR1 GITISATS and CDR2 ISYDGTV come from the germline V gene (reference sequence). The CDR3 contains 16 residues. CDR3 protein: CALWGVFRSSDWIKTF. CDR3 DNA: TGTGCCTTGTGGGGGGTGTTTAGAAGTAGTGATTGGATCAAGACGTTT.

A note on this clone: The mismatch at residue 4 between this DNA's translation and the TCRdb protein of a much larger clone likely reflects a read error; the protein shown is translated from the DNA. The chain is built from TRGV9 and TRGJ1 or TRGJ2. No J gene is reported in TCRdb; it was inferred here by comparing the DNA with germline. The V gene's germline CDR1 is GITISATS and CDR2 ISYDGTV (reference sequence). The CDR3 has 11 residues. The CDR3 here is CALRERNKKLF. The CDR3, as DNA: TGTGCCTTGCGGGAGAGAAATAAGAAACTCTTT.

A note on this clone: TCRdb lists the protein of a much larger clone for this DNA, which differs at residue 5, so this is likely a read error; the protein given here is translated from the DNA itself. The rearrangement uses TRGV4 and TRGJP2. TCRdb is silent on the J gene; assignment here came from matching the DNA to germline. In germline, CDR1 is EGSTGY, CDR2 YDSYTSSV. This CDR3 comprises 13 residues. The trim removed 5 bases at V and 4 bases at J, leaving 4 bases unmatched. CDR3 sequence: CATWGASDWIKTF. The CDR3 DNA reads as TGTGCCACCTGGGGTGCTAGTGATTGGATCAAGACGTTT.

The table lists this clone with a few counts. The TCRdb record carries a much larger clone's protein, which differs from this DNA's translation at residue 15; a read error is the likely cause, and the protein listed here is the DNA translation. A V gene of TRGV9 was called, but no J gene was assigned. Germline V lookup: CDR1 GITISATS, CDR2 ISYDGTV (reference sequence). This CDR3 comprises 17 residues. The CDR3 region is CALWEQRQELGKKIEVF. CDR3 nucleotide sequence: TGTGCCTTGTGGGAGCAAAGGCAAGAGTTGGGCAAAAAAATCGAGGTATTT.

This chain links TRGV9 with TRGJP. The J gene is not listed in TCRdb, so it was assigned here from a DNA match to germline. Germline V lookup: CDR1 GITISATS, CDR2 ISYDGTV (reference sequence). Unmatched junction bases numbered 7, after V lost 1 base and J lost 7 bases. This CDR3 has 17 residues. As DNA, the CDR3 is TGTGCCTTGTGGGAGGTCCACCGGGAGTTGGGCAAAAAAATCAAGGTATTT. This gives the protein CALWEVHRELGKKIKVF.

Only a few counts were recorded for this clone. TCRdb's entry gives the protein of a much larger clone, which mismatches this DNA's translation at residue 3, likely from a read error; the protein reported here is translated from the DNA. This rearrangement joins TRGV4 to TRGJP2. As TCRdb names no J gene, one was assigned here on the basis of a DNA match to germline. The CDR3 spans 14 residues. Germline loops: CDR1 EGSTGY, CDR2 YDSYTSSV. The DNA for the CDR3 is TGTGCCGCCTGGGATAATAGTAGTGATTGGATCAAGACGTTT. Translated: CAAWDNSSDWIKTF.

In its sample, this clone was seen a few times. TCRdb pairs this DNA with a much larger clone's protein that differs at residue 6, likely a read error; the protein shown was translated from the DNA. The chain couples TRGV2 to TRGJ1 or TRGJ2. After removal of 1 base from V and 8 bases from J, the junction contained 2 bases not matched to a gene. Germline loops: CDR1 EGSNGY, CDR2 YDSYNSKV. The CDR3 runs 11 residues. CDR3 sequence reads: CATWDGNKKLF. The CDR3 DNA is TGTGCCACCTGGGACGGAAATAAGAAACTCTTT.

There are a few counts of this clone. A read error likely explains this, since a far larger clone differs by one base. Other DNA sequences in the sample encode the same CDR3. TRGV9 is the V gene, and the J gene was not called. The CDR3 spans 11 residues. Germline loops: CDR1 GITISATS, CDR2 ISYDGTV (reference sequence). Here the CDR3 reads CALWEVLKKLF. The CDR3 DNA sequence: TGTGCCTTGTGGGAGGTGTTGAAGAAACTCTTC.

This clone was found many times. CDR3 DNA: TGTGCCTTGTGGGAGGTGACCCCGACTTTGAATTATTATAAGAAACTCTTT. Its translation: CALWEVTPTLNYYKKLF. V is TRGV9 and J is TRGJ1 or TRGJ2. V dropped 0 bases and J dropped 0; count of bases not matched to a gene: 11. Germline assignment: CDR1 GITISATS and CDR2 ISYDGTV (reference sequence). The CDR3 is 17 amino acids.

This clone was counted a few times. The protein given by TCRdb reflects a much larger clone and differs at residue 8 from this DNA's translation, likely from a read error; the protein shown is the DNA's translation. The rearrangement uses TRGV9 and TRGJP. As TCRdb names no J gene, one was assigned here on the basis of a DNA match to germline. With V trimmed by 3 bases and J by 11 bases, 10 bases remained unmatched. Germline CDR1 reads GITISATS; CDR2 reads ISYDGTV (reference sequence). This CDR3 is built from 16 residues. The CDR3 DNA reads TGTGCCTTGTGGGAGCCCTTGATGGTGGGCAAAAAAATCAAGGTATTT. It specifies CALWEPLMVGKKIKVF.

Of note for this clone: This DNA's translation and the protein TCRdb lists, from a much larger clone, do not match at residue 9, likely due to a read error; the protein shown is translated from the DNA. CDR3 bases: TGTGCCACCTGGGTTAGTGATTGGACCAAGACGTTT. Amino acid sequence: CATWVSDWTKTF. The chain employs TRGV4 and TRGJP2. Matching the DNA to germline supplied the J gene, which TCRdb does not give. This CDR3 comprises 12 residues. Germline V lookup: CDR1 EGSTGY, CDR2 YDSYTSSV.

The chain links TRGV9 to TRGJP. The J gene, left out of TCRdb, was set here by checking the DNA against germline. The CDR3 loop spans 17 amino acids. Unmatched junction bases numbered 10, after V lost 4 bases and J lost 7 bases. From germline, CDR1 is GITISATS and CDR2 ISYDGTV (reference sequence). The CDR3 reads CALWDPTGELGKKIKVF. The CDR3 DNA is TGTGCCTTGTGGGACCCCACCGGTGAGTTGGGCAAAAAAATCAAGGTATTT.

This clone was seen a few times. TCRdb assigns this DNA the protein of a much larger clone, which departs from its translation at residue 9; this likely reflects a read error, and the protein shown comes from translating the DNA. This chain uses TRGV9 with TRGJ1 or TRGJ2. The CDR3 is made up of 12 amino acids. The germline V gene has CDR1 GITISATS and CDR2 ISYDGTV (reference sequence). This CDR3 reads CALWEVSYRKLF. In DNA, the CDR3 is TGTGCCTTGTGGGAGGTCTCTTATAGGAAACTCTTT.

This clone was seen only a few times. The translation of this DNA and the TCRdb protein of a much larger clone differ at residue 3, probably owing to a read error; the protein shown here is translated from the DNA. This chain uses TRGV4 with TRGJ1 or TRGJ2. The CDR3 is 14 amino acids. The germline V gene has CDR1 EGSTGY and CDR2 YDSYTSSV. The CDR3 protein is CAAWDGFYYYKKLF. The CDR3 DNA sequence: TGTGCCGCCTGGGATGGGTTTTATTATTATAAGAAACTCTTC.

Concerning this clone: TCRdb's protein, taken from a much larger clone, differs from this DNA's translation at residue 9, likely owing to a read error; the protein displayed comes from the DNA. This chain connects TRGV5 to TRGJ1 or TRGJ2. The CDR3 is 12 residues long. CDR1 is VINAFY, CDR2 YDVSNSKD, per germline. The CDR3 region is CATWDRAYMKLF. CDR3 nucleotide sequence: TGTGCCACCTGGGACAGGGCTTATATGAAACTCTTT.

This clone was picked up a small number of times. This may come from a read error, since a much larger clone is one base off. This chain links TRGV4 with TRGJ1 or TRGJ2. Trimming cost V 4 bases and J 4 bases; bases outside gene matches: 7. CDR3 length equals 13 residues. Germline CDR1 EGSTGY, CDR2 YDSYTSSV. The CDR3 region is CATWERQYYKKLF. DNA for the CDR3: TGTGCCACCTGGGAACGGCAGTATTATAAGAAACTCTTT.

Only a few counts were recorded for this clone. For this DNA, TCRdb reports the protein of a much larger clone, which diverges at residue 10, most likely from a read error; the protein presented here is translated directly from the DNA. This sequence joins TRGV9 and TRGJP. TCRdb carries no J gene annotation; the J gene was assigned here by matching the DNA with germline. The junction had 23 bases not matched to a gene; V was cut back by 5 bases and J by 4 bases. The CDR3 runs 22 residues. Per germline, CDR1 GITISATS and CDR2 ISYDGTV (reference sequence). As DNA, the CDR3 is TGTGCCTTGTGGGGGAGTAAAGGGTCCTGCTGGTCTCAAGAGTTGGGCAAAAAAATCAAGGTATTT. It encodes CALWGSKGSCWSQELGKKIKVF.

Remarks on this clone: The amino acid sequence in TCRdb belongs to a much larger clone and departs from this DNA's translation at residue 10, likely a sequencing read error; the sequence shown is translated from the DNA. The V call is TRGV9, the J call TRGJ1 or TRGJ2. Matching the DNA to germline supplied the J gene, which TCRdb does not give. This CDR3 has 14 amino acids. Looked up from germline, CDR1 is GITISATS and CDR2 is ISYDGTV (reference sequence). The chain's CDR3 is CALWEVSDYCKKLF. In nucleotides, the CDR3 is TGTGCCTTGTGGGAGGTGTCCGATTATTGTAAGAAACTCTTT.

In its sample, this clone was seen many times. A read error is likely here: a far larger clone is one base away. The limits of the CDR3 on the DNA are not certain, so only TCRdb's listed CDR3 is given. Other DNA sequences of this sample code for an identical CDR3. No call exists for the J gene, whereas the V gene is TRGV8. From germline, CDR1 is VENAVY and CDR2 YDSYNSRV. The CDR3 is 32 amino acids long, termini counted. The CDR3: CATWDGDFIIRNSLAVEQHLLSQVSIGRIQHF.

By share, this clone counts as medium-sized. The genes are TRGV9 and TRGJP. The germline gives CDR1 GITISATS, CDR2 ISYDGTV (reference sequence). After removal of 3 bases from V and 4 bases from J, the junction contained 9 bases not matched to a gene. The CDR3 is made up of 18 amino acids. The CDR3 region is CALWESPTQELGKKIKVF. The CDR3 DNA follows: TGTGCCTTGTGGGAGTCCCCCACTCAAGAGTTGGGCAAAAAAATCAAGGTATTT.

This clone is classed as medium-sized (0.01 to 0.1%). V is TRGV5 and J is TRGJ1 or TRGJ2. The CDR3 sequence is 14 residues long. Germline CDR1 and CDR2: VINAFY and YDVSNSKD. J gave up 0 bases and V 0 bases, and 2 bases lay outside the gene matches. In nucleotides, the CDR3 is TGTGCCACCTGGGACAGGCTGAATTATTATAAGAAACTCTTT. It specifies CATWDRLNYYKKLF.

This clone was seen only a few times. With a much larger clone just one base away, this may be a read error. The CDR3 region is CAPWDVRDWIKTF. CDR3 coding DNA: TGTGCCCCCTGGGATGTCCGTGATTGGATCAAGACGTTT. The chain carries TRGV3 and TRGJP2. The CDR3 is 13 residues long. CDR1 and CDR2 (germline): VTNTFY, YDVSTARD (reference sequence).

This clone was detected only a few times. The TCRdb protein comes from a much larger clone and disagrees with this DNA's translation at residue 3, likely due to a read error; the protein given here is derived from the DNA. This chain joins TRGV9 and TRGJP. The J gene, not given by TCRdb, was assigned here from a germline match of the nucleotide sequence. This CDR3 has 17 amino acids. Germline-derived CDR1 and CDR2 are GITISATS and ISYDGTV (reference sequence). For the CDR3, the DNA is TGTGCCTCGTGGGAGGCCCTGGAAGAGTTGGGCAAAAAAATCAAGGTATTT. It is translated as CASWEALEELGKKIKVF.

This clone appeared a few times. J is TRGJP1 and V is TRGV9. Germline matching of the DNA provided the J gene here, since TCRdb leaves it blank. The CDR3 contains 15 residues. V lost 3 bases, J lost 3 bases, and 7 bases stayed unmatched. In germline, CDR1 is GITISATS, CDR2 ISYDGTV (reference sequence). CDR3 nucleotide sequence: TGTGCCTTGTGGGAGATGACAGCCACTGGTTGGTTCAAGATATTT. Translation gives CALWEMTATGWFKIF.

This sequence joins TRGV9 and TRGJP. Here the J gene was assigned by germline matching of the DNA, as TCRdb has none. The V and J ends lost 3 bases and 4 bases, in that order; junction bases with no gene match: 6. Germline V CDR1 and CDR2: GITISATS, ISYDGTV (reference sequence). There are 17 residues in the CDR3. CDR3 amino acids: CALWESTQELGKKIKVF. The CDR3 DNA is TGTGCCTTGTGGGAGTCCACTCAAGAGTTGGGCAAAAAAATCAAGGTATTT.

In its sample, this clone ranks as medium-sized (0.01 to 0.1%). A far larger clone is just one base off, so this is likely a read error. This same CDR3 is encoded by further DNA sequences in the sample. The chain has TRGV9 and TRGJP. The CDR3 covers 17 residues. V was pared by 2 bases and J by 3 bases, with 4 bases of the junction left unmatched. Germline loops: CDR1 GITISATS, CDR2 ISYDGTV (reference sequence). CDR3 amino acids: CALWEALQELGKKIKVF. The CDR3 region has the DNA TGTGCCTTGTGGGAGGCTTTGCAAGAGTTGGGCAAAAAAATCAAGGTATTT.

This clone was recorded a few times. The TCRdb record carries a much larger clone's protein, which differs from this DNA's translation at residue 12; a read error is the likely cause, and the protein listed here is the DNA translation. The rearrangement links TRGV9 to TRGJP. Because TCRdb records no J gene, it was assigned here through a match of the DNA to germline. This CDR3 has 17 residues. In germline, CDR1 is GITISATS, CDR2 ISYDGTV (reference sequence). CDR3: CALWEALEELGEKIKVF. The CDR3 DNA reads TGTGCCTTGTGGGAGGCCCTGGAAGAGTTGGGCGAAAAAATCAAGGTATTT.

Notes on this clone: The protein held in TCRdb is that of a much larger clone and does not match this DNA's translation at residue 4, likely because of a read error; the protein shown is translated from the DNA. The V gene is TRGV9, the J gene TRGJP. Assignment of the J gene here rests on matching the DNA to germline, because TCRdb gives none. The CDR3 is made up of 17 amino acids. Germline CDR1 is GITISATS and CDR2 is ISYDGTV (reference sequence). The CDR3 spells CALRDQGEGLGKKIKVF. In nucleotides, the CDR3 is TGTGCCTTGCGGGATCAGGGAGAAGGGTTGGGCAAAAAAATCAAGGTATTT.

A note on this clone: Translating this DNA gives a protein that differs at residue 11 from the TCRdb one, which belongs to a much larger clone; a read error is likely, and the protein shown is this translation. The V gene is TRGV9, the J gene TRGJP. TCRdb gives no J gene; it was assigned here by matching the DNA to germline. CDR3 length: 17 residues. The germline V gene has CDR1 GITISATS and CDR2 ISYDGTV (reference sequence). The CDR3 DNA sequence: TGTGCCTTGTGGGAGGTACAACAAGAGTTGGACAAAAAAATCAAGGTATTT. Protein: CALWEVQQELDKKIKVF.

This clone was detected a few times. TCRdb's protein for this DNA is that of a much larger clone and differs from the translation at residue 3, likely a read error; the protein shown is the DNA translation. The V call is TRGV9, the J call TRGJP. The J gene was missing in TCRdb and was found by matching the end of the DNA to germline. This CDR3 region has 17 residues. CDR1 GITISATS and CDR2 ISYDGTV come from the germline V gene (reference sequence). CDR3 in DNA: TGTGCCTCGTGGGAGGTGAGGCAAGAGTTGGGCAAAAAAATCAAGGTATTT. Its protein is CASWEVRQELGKKIKVF.

This clone came up a few times. TCRdb's entry gives the protein of a much larger clone, which mismatches this DNA's translation at residue 9, likely from a read error; the protein reported here is translated from the DNA. V and J are TRGV9 and TRGJ1 or TRGJ2. The J gene, not given by TCRdb, was assigned here from a germline match of the nucleotide sequence. Germline V gene data show CDR1 as GITISATS and CDR2 as ISYDGTV (reference sequence). This CDR3 spans 16 amino acids. V shed 1 base and J 3 bases; nucleotides not matched to a gene: 12. Here the CDR3 reads CALWEVEAYPYYKKLF. In nucleotides, the CDR3 is TGTGCCTTGTGGGAGGTCGAGGCCTATCCTTATTATAAGAAACTCTTT.

There are a few counts of this clone. The protein recorded in TCRdb matches a much larger clone and deviates from this DNA's translation at residue 7, suggesting a read error; the protein here is obtained by translating the DNA. V and J are TRGV4 and TRGJP2. TCRdb records no J gene; here it was assigned by comparing the DNA to germline. Germline CDR1 reads EGSTGY; CDR2 reads YDSYTSSV. This CDR3 has 12 amino acids. The CDR3 coding sequence is TGTGCCACCTGGGTTAGTGTTTGGATCAAGACGTTT. The encoded protein is CATWVSVWIKTF.